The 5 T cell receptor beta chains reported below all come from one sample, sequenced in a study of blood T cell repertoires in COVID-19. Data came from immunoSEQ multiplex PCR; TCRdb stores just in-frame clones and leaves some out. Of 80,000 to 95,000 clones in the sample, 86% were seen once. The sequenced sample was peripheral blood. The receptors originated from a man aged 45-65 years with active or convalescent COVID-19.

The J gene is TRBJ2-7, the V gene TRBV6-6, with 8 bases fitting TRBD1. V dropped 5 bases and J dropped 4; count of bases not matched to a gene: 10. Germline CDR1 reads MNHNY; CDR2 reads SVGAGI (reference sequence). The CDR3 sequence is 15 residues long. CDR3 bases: TGTGCCAGCAGTGGACCCCAGGGGGCGAGTTACGAGCAGTACTTC. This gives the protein CASSGPQGASYEQYF.

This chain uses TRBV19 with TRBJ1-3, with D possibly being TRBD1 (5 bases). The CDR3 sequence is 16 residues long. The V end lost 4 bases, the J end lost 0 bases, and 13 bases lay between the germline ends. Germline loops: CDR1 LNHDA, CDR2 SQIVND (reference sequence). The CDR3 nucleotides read TGTGCCAGTAGTAGGGGCGCAACAAACTCTGGAAACACCATATATTTT. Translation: CASSRGATNSGNTIYF.

The DNA of the CDR3 is TGTGCCTGGAGTGACCCCCGGACAGGGCTATGGGAAAAACTGTTTTTT. It is translated as CAWSDPRTGLWEKLFF. The chain couples TRBV30 to TRBJ1-4, with 8 bases matching TRBD1. Germline CDR1 is GTSNPN and CDR2 is SVGIG (reference sequence). The junction had 12 bases not matched to a gene; V was cut back by 1 base and J by 8 bases. The CDR3 extends over 16 amino acids.

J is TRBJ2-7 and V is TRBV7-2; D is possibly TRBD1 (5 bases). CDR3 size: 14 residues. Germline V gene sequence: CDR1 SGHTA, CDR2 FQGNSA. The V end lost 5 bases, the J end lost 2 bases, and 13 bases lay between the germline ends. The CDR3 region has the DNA TGTGCCAGCAGCGTACAGGAATTACCCTACGAGCAGTACTTC. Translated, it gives CASSVQELPYEQYF. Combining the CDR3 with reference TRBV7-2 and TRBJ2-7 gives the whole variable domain GAGVSQSPSNKVTEKGKDVELRCDPISGHTALYWYRQSLGQGLEFLIYFQGNSAPDKSGLPSDRFSAERTGGSVSTLTIQRTQQEDSAVYLCASSVQELPYEQYFGPGTRLTVT.

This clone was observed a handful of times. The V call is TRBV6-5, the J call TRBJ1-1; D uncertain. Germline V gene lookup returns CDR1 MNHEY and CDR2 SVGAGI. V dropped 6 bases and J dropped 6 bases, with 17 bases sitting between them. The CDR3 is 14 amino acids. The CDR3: CASRLQSLWSEAFF. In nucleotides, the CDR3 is TGTGCCAGCAGGTTACAGTCCCTGTGGTCTGAAGCTTTCTTT.